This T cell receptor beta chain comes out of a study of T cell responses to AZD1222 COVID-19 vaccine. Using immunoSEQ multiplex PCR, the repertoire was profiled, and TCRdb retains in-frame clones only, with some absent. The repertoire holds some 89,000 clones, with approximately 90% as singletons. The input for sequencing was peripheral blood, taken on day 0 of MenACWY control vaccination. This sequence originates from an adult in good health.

CDR3 amino acids: CASSFKGTDTQYF. In DNA form, the CDR3 reads TGTGCCAGCAGCTTCAAGGGGACAGATACGCAGTATTTT. The rearrangement joins TRBV7-2 to TRBJ2-3; TRBD1 might be the D (5 bases). Germline V gene sequence: CDR1 SGHTA, CDR2 FQGNSA. CDR3 length: 13 amino acids. V was trimmed by 3 bases and J by 3 bases, leaving 7 bases between them.